The clone carrying this T cell receptor (beta chain) was detected ten times or more. The antigen is unknown. These data originate in a study of neurological immune-mediated disorders. Study-level points and caveats: The absence of shared CDR3 amino acid sequences among expanded clones across subjects suggests private repertoires in all groups.

2 million unsorted PBMCs were stored in RNAlater at -80 °C before RNA extraction. Synthesis of cDNA used 5'RACE (with 10-nucleotide random UMIs). From 15-18 subjects, every sequencing run obtained over 190 million TCR-beta sequences. One entry per CDR3 protein, called by TCRdb with MiXCR from the 5' RACE reads. This sample carries approximately 46,000 distinct CDR3 sequences, 10% of them seen once, and the ten largest clones take about 5.4%. Germline V gene data show CDR1 as SGHAT and CDR2 as FQNNGV. Trimming took off 2 bases at V and 12 bases at J, with 14 bases between the two ends. The CDR3 is 13 amino acids.

The chain joins TRBV11-2 to TRBJ2-1, with a weak D call TRBD1 (6 bases). The sample consisted of PBMCs. This TCR was recovered from a man between 65 and 85 years old with HTLV-1-associated myelopathy (HAM/TSP). The CDR3 reads CASSLIKGVAQFF. CDR3 nucleotide sequence: TGTGCCAGCAGCTTAATTAAGGGGGTAGCGCAGTTCTTC.